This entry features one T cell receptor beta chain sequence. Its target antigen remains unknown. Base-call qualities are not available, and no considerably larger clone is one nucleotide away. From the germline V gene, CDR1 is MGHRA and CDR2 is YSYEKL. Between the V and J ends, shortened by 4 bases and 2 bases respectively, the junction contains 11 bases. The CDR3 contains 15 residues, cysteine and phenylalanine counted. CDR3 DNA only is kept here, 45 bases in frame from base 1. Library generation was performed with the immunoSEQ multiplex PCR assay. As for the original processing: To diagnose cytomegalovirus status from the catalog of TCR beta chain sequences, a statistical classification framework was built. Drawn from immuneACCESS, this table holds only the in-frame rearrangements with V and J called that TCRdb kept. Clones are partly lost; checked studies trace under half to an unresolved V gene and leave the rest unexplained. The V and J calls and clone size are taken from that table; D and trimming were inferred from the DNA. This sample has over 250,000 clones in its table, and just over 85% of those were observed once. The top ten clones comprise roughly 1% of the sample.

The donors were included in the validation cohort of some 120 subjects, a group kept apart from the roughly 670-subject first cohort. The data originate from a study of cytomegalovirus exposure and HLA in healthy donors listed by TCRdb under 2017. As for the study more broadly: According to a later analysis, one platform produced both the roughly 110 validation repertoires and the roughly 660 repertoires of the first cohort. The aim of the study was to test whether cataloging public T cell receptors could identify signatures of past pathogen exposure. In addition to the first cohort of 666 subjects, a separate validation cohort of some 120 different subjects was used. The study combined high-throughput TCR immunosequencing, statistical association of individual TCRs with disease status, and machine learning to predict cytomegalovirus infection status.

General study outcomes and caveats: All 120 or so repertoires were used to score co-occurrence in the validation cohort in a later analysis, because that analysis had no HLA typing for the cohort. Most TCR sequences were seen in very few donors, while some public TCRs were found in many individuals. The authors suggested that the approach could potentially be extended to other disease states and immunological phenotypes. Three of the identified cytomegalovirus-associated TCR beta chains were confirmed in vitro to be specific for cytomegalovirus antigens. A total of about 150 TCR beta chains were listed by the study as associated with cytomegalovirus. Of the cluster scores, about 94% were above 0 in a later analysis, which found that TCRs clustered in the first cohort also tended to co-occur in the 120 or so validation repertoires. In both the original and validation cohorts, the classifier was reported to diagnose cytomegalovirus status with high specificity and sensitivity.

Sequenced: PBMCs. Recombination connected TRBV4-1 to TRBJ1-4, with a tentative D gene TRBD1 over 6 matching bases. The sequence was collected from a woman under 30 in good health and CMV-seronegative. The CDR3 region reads CASSLRTATNEKLFF. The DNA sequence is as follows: TGCGCCAGCAGCCTCCGGACAGCCACTAATGAAAAACTGTTTTTT.